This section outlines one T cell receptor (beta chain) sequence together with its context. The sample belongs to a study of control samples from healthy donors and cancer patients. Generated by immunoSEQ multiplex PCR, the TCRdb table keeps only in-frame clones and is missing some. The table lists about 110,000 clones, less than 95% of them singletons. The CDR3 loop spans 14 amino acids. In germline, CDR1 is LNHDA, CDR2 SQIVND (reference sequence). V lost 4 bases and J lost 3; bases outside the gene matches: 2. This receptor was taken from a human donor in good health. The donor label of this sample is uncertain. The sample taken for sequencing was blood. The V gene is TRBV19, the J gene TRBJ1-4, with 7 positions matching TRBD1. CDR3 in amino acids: CASSKGTANEKLFF. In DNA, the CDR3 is TGTGCCAGTAGTAAAGGGACAGCTAATGAAAAACTGTTTTTT. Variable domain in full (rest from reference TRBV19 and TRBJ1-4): DGGITQSPKYLFRKEGQNVTLSCEQNLNHDAMYWYRQDPGQGLRLIYYSQIVNDFQKGDIAEGYSVSREKKESFPLTVTSAQKNPTAFYLCASSKGTANEKLFFGSGTQLSVL.